Listed below are T cell receptor beta chains from one sample, sequenced in a study of beta chain features in type 1 diabetes. Libraries were prepared by immunoSEQ multiplex PCR; TCRdb keeps only in-frame clonotypes and omits some of them. The sample includes a few hundred thousand clones, about 15% of them seen just once. Sequenced material: naive CD4+ T cells from blood. The receptors here all came from a man in his thirties or forties in good health. CDR3s include the opening cysteine and the closing phenylalanine or tryptophan. The order of the fields is D gene, V gene, J gene, clone size, CDR3 DNA, CDR3 protein. D genes are given only for firm matches. Clone size appears in some rows only: once, few, many, or a class for an expanded clone.

-	TRBV18	TRBJ2-5	-	TGTGCCAGCTCACCACTCCTAAGTGGCCAGGCCCATTCGACCCAGTACTTC	CASSPLLSGQAHSTQYF
-	TRBV10-3	TRBJ2-1	-	TGTGCCATCAGTGAGAGGAATGAGCAGTTCTTC	CAISERNEQFF
TRBD2	TRBV30	TRBJ2-3	few	TGTGCCTGGAGTGTGCTAGCGGGAGTGTCAGATACGCAGTATTTT	CAWSVLAGVSDTQYF
-	TRBV5-1	TRBJ2-1	few	TGCGCCAGCTGCACCGGGACTCAACTCAATGAGCAGTTCTTC	CASCTGTQLNEQFF
TRBD2	TRBV7-2	TRBJ2-7	-	TGTGCCAGCAGCGTTAGCGGGGGGCGCTCCTACGAGCAGTACTTC	CASSVSGGRSYEQYF
TRBD2	TRBV2	TRBJ2-3	few	TGTGCCAGCAGTTTTACTAGCGGGGGGCTCACAGATACGCAGTATTTT	CASSFTSGGLTDTQYF
-	TRBV5-1	TRBJ2-5	few	TGCGCCAGCCGATTTCAAGAGACCCAGTACTTC	CASRFQETQYF
-	TRBV28	TRBJ2-5	-	TGTGCCAGCACCCAGGGGGGCGAAGAGACCCAGTACTTC	CASTQGGEETQYF
-	TRBV13	TRBJ2-1	few	TGTGCCAGCAGCCTTGACCCCGCTTCGGGCAATGAGCAGTTCTTC	CASSLDPASGNEQFF
-	TRBV7-3	TRBJ2-1	-	TGTGCCAGCAGCTTATTAGGCACGAACCCCTACAATGAGCAGTTCTTC	CASSLLGTNPYNEQFF
TRBD1	TRBV13	TRBJ1-3	-	TGTGCCAGCAGCCCAGTCCCCCAGGGGGCATCTGGAAACACCATATATTTT	CASSPVPQGASGNTIYF
-	TRBV7-2	TRBJ2-5	few	TGTGCCAGCAGCCACCTGCAGGCGCGCGGAGGGGAGACCCAGTACTTC	CASSHLQARGGETQYF
TRBD2	TRBV4-2	TRBJ2-1	-	TGTGCCAGCAGCCAAGTGGCTAGCGGGGTTAACAATGAGCAGTTCTTC	CASSQVASGVNNEQFF
-	TRBV29-1	TRBJ1-4	-	TGCAGCGTTGGACTACAGGGAAATGAAAAACTGTTTTTT	CSVGLQGNEKLFF
-	TRBV4-1	TRBJ2-3	-	TGCGCCAGCAGCCAAGTGGCAGTAGGCACAGATACGCAGTATTTT	CASSQVAVGTDTQYF
TRBD2	TRBV7-6	TRBJ2-7	-	TGTGCCAGCAGGCAAGGCGGGGGCTCCTACGAGCAGTACTTC	CASRQGGGSYEQYF
-	TRBV5-1	TRBJ1-4	-	TGCGCCAGCAGCCTTACCGGGACTGAGAATGAAAAACTGTTTTTT	CASSLTGTENEKLFF
-	TRBV7-2	TRBJ2-5	-	TGTGCCAGCAGCCAAAGGGCCAAGGAGACCCAGTACTTC	CASSQRAKETQYF
TRBD2	TRBV7-2	TRBJ2-2	few	TGTGCCAGCAGCAGACTAGCGGGAGGCGCCGGGGAGCTGTTTTTT	CASSRLAGGAGELFF
-	TRBV18	TRBJ2-3	-	TGTGCCAGCTCACCACCGCTAGCCCCAGATACGCAGTATTTT	CASSPPLAPDTQYF
-	TRBV7-3	TRBJ2-1	few	TGTGCCAGCAGCTCCGGGATGGGTGAGCAGTTCTTC	CASSSGMGEQFF
-	TRBV7-8	TRBJ1-1	few	TGTGCCAGCAGCCGGGACATGGTCATGGCTTTCTTT	CASSRDMVMAFF
-	TRBV29-1	TRBJ1-4	few	TGCAGCGTTGAGACGGGCCGGGAAAAACTGTTTTTT	CSVETGREKLFF
-	TRBV4-3	TRBJ1-6	few	TGCGCCAGCAGCCAACCTCCAAATTCACCCCTCCACTTT	CASSQPPNSPLHF
TRBD2	TRBV5-1	TRBJ2-5	-	TGCGCCAGCAGCCAGCGGAGGCGGGGGGAGACCCAGTACTTC	CASSQRRRGETQYF
-	TRBV5-6	TRBJ2-1	-	TGTGCCAGCAGCATACCCGACAGACTAGAGCAGTTCTTC	CASSIPDRLEQFF
-	TRBV4-3	TRBJ1-6	-	TGCGCCAGCAGCCCGGACGGGGGATCCTATAATTCACCCCTCCACTTT	CASSPDGGSYNSPLHF
-	TRBV7-2	TRBJ2-3	-	TGTGCCAGCAGTGTGGGGGCCAACACAGATACGCAGTATTTT	CASSVGANTDTQYF
-	TRBV28	TRBJ1-2	-	TGTGCCAGCAGTTCACCGGACAGACGCCTCCACTATGGCTACACCTTC	CASSSPDRRLHYGYTF
-	TRBV2	TRBJ1-2	-	TGTGCCAGCAGTGAAGTCAGGAATAGCTACACCTTC	CASSEVRNSYTF
-	TRBV7-9	TRBJ2-7	-	TGCGCCAGCAGCCAAGTTTCCGGACGGAATCTTGAGCAGTACTTC	CASSQVSGRNLEQYF
-	TRBV7-2	TRBJ2-1	-	TGTGCCAGCAGCTTAACCAACGGGAATGAGCAGTTCTTC	CASSLTNGNEQFF
-	TRBV7-2	TRBJ1-3	few	TGTGCCAGCAGCGGCGGGACAGGAAACACCATATATTTT	CASSGGTGNTIYF
TRBD2	TRBV11-2	TRBJ2-1	-	TGTGCCAGCAGCGCCGCTAGCGGGGGGGTTAGTGAGCAGTTCTTC	CASSAASGGVSEQFF
-	TRBV5-1	TRBJ2-3	few	TGCGCCAGCAGCCACTTATCCCTGAAGCCTTCGACTAGCACAGATACGCAGTATTTT	CASSHLSLKPSTSTDTQYF
TRBD1	TRBV4-3	TRBJ2-2	few	TGCGCCAGCAGCCAAGATAGGGGGCCGAACACCGGGGAGCTGTTTTTT	CASSQDRGPNTGELFF
-	TRBV2	TRBJ2-1	-	TGTGCCAGCATAACGTCCCTTAGGGGTAATGAGCAGTTCTTC	CASITSLRGNEQFF